The 13 T cell receptor beta chains given below trace back to one sample, sequenced in a study of OX40 agonist ivuxolimab in advanced cancers. Assay: immunoSEQ multiplex PCR; the TCRdb copy retains only in-frame clones and omits some. The sample consists of about 100,000 clones, roughly 90% of them appearing once. The sample was CD4+ or CD8+ T cells sorted from blood, taken in a trial of the OX40 agonist ivuxolimab. The source is an adult with an advanced solid tumor such as melanoma, head and neck, liver or kidney cancer.

This chain joins TRBV5-4 and TRBJ2-3; 7 bases align to TRBD2. The CDR3 is 16 residues long. The V and J ends lost 5 bases and 3 bases, in that order; junction bases with no gene match: 12. CDR1 is SGHNT, CDR2 YYREEE, per germline (reference sequence). CDR3 nucleotide sequence: TGTGCCAGCAGACCCGGGCGGGAGCGAGGAACAGATACGCAGTATTTT. It translates to CASRPGRERGTDTQYF. Full variable domain (remainder filled in from reference TRBV5-4 and TRBJ2-3): ETGVTQSPTHLIKTRGQQVTLRCSSQSGHNTVSWYQQALGQGPQFIFQYYREEENGRGNFPPRFSGLQFPNYSSELNVNALELDDSALYLCASRPGRERGTDTQYFGPGTRLTVL.

V is TRBV29-1 and J is TRBJ2-2, with TRBD2 as a possible D gene (6 bases). Germline values: CDR1 SQVTM, CDR2 ANQGSEA. Trimming shortened V by 3 bases and J by 1 base, and 9 bases separated the two germline ends. This CDR3 contains 14 residues. CDR3 protein: CSVDRRENTGELFF. The CDR3 DNA follows: TGCAGCGTTGATCGGCGGGAGAACACCGGGGAGCTGTTTTTT.

The V call is TRBV5-1, the J call TRBJ2-7, with 11 bases matching TRBD2. Germline V gene sequence: CDR1 SGHRS, CDR2 YFSETQ. Trimming took 4 bases from V and 9 from J; bases not matched to a gene: 9. This CDR3 contains 14 residues. CDR3 nucleotide sequence: TGCGCCAGCAGCGGGGGACTAGCGGTCTCAGGGCAGTACTTC. Translation: CASSGGLAVSGQYF.

This chain uses TRBV2 with TRBJ1-2; D gene uncertain. The germline V gene encodes CDR1 SNHLY and CDR2 FYNNEI. Trimming removed 3 bases at V and 4 bases at J, with 9 bases between. The CDR3 runs 13 residues. The CDR3 DNA reads TGTGCCAGCAGTGATCGAGGGCGCTATGGCTACACCTTC. It encodes CASSDRGRYGYTF.

This clone was recorded only once. The J gene is TRBJ2-3, the V gene TRBV11-3; D remains unclear. Per the germline V gene, CDR1 is SGHNT and CDR2 is YENEEA. V was clipped by 1 base and J by 0 bases, with 11 bases between them. CDR3 length: 16 residues. CDR3 nucleotide sequence: TGTGCCAGCAGCTTAGGTGTGAGACCTAGCACAGATACGCAGTATTTT. Translation: CASSLGVRPSTDTQYF.

The J gene is TRBJ2-3, the V gene TRBV6-6, with D tentatively TRBD1 (5 bases). The V end lost 0 bases, the J end lost 4 bases, and 11 bases lay between the germline ends. CDR1 and CDR2 from the germline V gene are MNHNY and SVGAGI (reference sequence). CDR3 length: 15 amino acids. DNA for the CDR3: TGTGCCAGCAGTTACTCGATTGGGGCATCAGATACGCAGTATTTT. It codes for CASSYSIGASDTQYF.

This clone has a single count. The chain links TRBV10-3 to TRBJ2-3, with D tentatively TRBD1 (5 bases). With 5 bases removed from V and 1 base from J, the gap between germline ends came to 13 bases. This CDR3 contains 15 residues. Germline V gene lookup returns CDR1 ENHRY and CDR2 SYGVKD. In DNA form, the CDR3 reads TGTGCCATCAGTTCGACAGTCCTGGGCACAGATACGCAGTATTTT. Translating it yields CAISSTVLGTDTQYF.

This clone was seen only once. The J gene is TRBJ2-7, the V gene TRBV10-3; 10 nucleotides line up with TRBD2. CDR3 length equals 14 residues. The germline V gene encodes CDR1 ENHRY and CDR2 SYGVKD. With 8 bases clipped from V and 4 bases from J, the junction kept 8 bases outside the gene matches. This CDR3 reads CAIRPSGRKYEQYF. For the CDR3, the DNA is TGTGCCATCCGACCTAGCGGGAGAAAATACGAGCAGTACTTC.

The chain carries TRBV19 and TRBJ2-1; 12 nucleotides match TRBD2. Germline assignment: CDR1 LNHDA and CDR2 SQIVND (reference sequence). This CDR3 has 18 amino acids. With 2 bases clipped from V and 9 bases from J, the junction kept 14 bases outside the gene matches. CDR3 coding DNA: TGTGCCAGTAGTATAAGGACCTCGGCTAGCGGGGGGGTTAGTGAGCAGTTCTTC. Protein sequence: CASSIRTSASGGVSEQFF.

Here the CDR3 reads CAWSPVSGRGILNEQFF. The CDR3 DNA reads as TGTGCCTGGAGCCCCGTGTCGGGGCGGGGAATTCTCAATGAGCAGTTCTTC. The chain recombines TRBV30 with TRBJ2-1; D may be TRBD2 (6 bases). Germline V CDR1 and CDR2: GTSNPN, SVGIG (reference sequence). Trimming took off 3 bases at V and 6 bases at J, with 24 bases between the two ends. CDR3 size: 17 residues.

This chain connects TRBV7-6 to TRBJ2-1; 12 bases are shared with TRBD2. V was pared by 6 bases and J by 5 bases, with 5 bases of the junction left unmatched. Germline lookup yields CDR1 SGHVS and CDR2 FNYEAQ. The CDR3 totals 15 residues. The DNA of the CDR3 is TGTGCCAGCAGTCTAGCGGGAGGGCCTAACAATGAGCAGTTCTTC. It encodes CASSLAGGPNNEQFF.

The chain carries TRBV5-8 and TRBJ2-7; unclear D gene. The CDR3 is made up of 11 amino acids. V was shortened by 3 bases and J by 3 bases, with 4 bases between the two germline ends. Germline V gene sequence: CDR1 SGHTS, CDR2 YDEGEE. CDR3: CASSSIYEQYF. The CDR3 DNA sequence: TGTGCCAGCAGCTCAATCTACGAGCAGTACTTC.

The chain combines TRBV6-1 with TRBJ2-5, with TRBD1 as a possible D gene (6 bases). Per the germline V gene, CDR1 is MNHNS and CDR2 is SASEGT. V lost 10 bases, J lost 0 bases, and 9 bases lay in between. This CDR3 contains 12 residues. The CDR3 region is CAMGQNQETQYF. DNA for the CDR3: TGTGCCATGGGACAAAACCAAGAGACCCAGTACTTC.